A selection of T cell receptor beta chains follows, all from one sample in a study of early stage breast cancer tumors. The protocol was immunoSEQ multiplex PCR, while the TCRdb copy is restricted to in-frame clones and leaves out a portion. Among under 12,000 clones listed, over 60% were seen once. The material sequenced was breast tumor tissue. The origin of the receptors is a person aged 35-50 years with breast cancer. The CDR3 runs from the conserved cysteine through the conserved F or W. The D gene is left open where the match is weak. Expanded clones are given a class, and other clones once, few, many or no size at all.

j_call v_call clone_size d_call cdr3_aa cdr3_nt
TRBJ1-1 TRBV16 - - CASSQSDPEAFF TGTGCCAGCAGCCAATCGGACCCGGAAGCTTTCTTT
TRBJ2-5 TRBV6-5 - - CASSYSWGETQYF TGTGCCAGCAGTTACTCTTGGGGGGAGACCCAGTACTTC
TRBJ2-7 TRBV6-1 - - CASAPGGAYEQYF TGTGCCAGCGCCCCCGGGGGCGCATACGAGCAGTACTTC
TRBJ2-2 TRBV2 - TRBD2 CASSEDSGWTGELFF TGTGCCAGCAGTGAAGATAGCGGGTGGACCGGGGAGCTGTTTTTT
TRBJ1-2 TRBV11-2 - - CASSLGPTAAYGYTF TGTGCCAGCAGCTTAGGCCCAACGGCGGCCTATGGCTACACCTTC
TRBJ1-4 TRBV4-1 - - CASSQGGVSNEKLFF TGCGCCAGCAGCCAAGGAGGAGTAAGTAATGAAAAACTGTTTTTT
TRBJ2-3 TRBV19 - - CASKAGRSTDTQYF TGTGCCAGTAAGGCGGGAAGGAGCACAGATACGCAGTATTTT
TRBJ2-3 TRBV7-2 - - CASSFYAGTQYF TGTGCCAGCAGCTTCTACGCGGGTACGCAGTATTTT
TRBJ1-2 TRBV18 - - CASSPSPGSGYTF TGTGCCAGCTCACCATCCCCGGGTTCTGGCTACACCTTC
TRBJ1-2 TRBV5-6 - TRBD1 CASTRDRNYGYTF TGTGCCAGCACCAGGGACAGGAACTATGGCTACACCTTC
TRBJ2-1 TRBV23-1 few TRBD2 CASSQSLAGGPLSSYNEQFF TGCGCCAGCAGTCAATCGCTAGCGGGAGGGCCTCTGAGCTCCTACAATGAGCAGTTCTTC
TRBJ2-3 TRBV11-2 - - CASSLIGGDRHTDTQYF TGTGCCAGCAGCTTAATAGGCGGCGACAGACACACAGATACGCAGTATTTT
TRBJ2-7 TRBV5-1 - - CASTTQQGFSYEQYF TGCGCCAGCACTACTCAACAGGGCTTCTCCTACGAGCAGTACTTC
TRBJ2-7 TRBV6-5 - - CASSAGIAGEQYF TGTGCCAGCAGTGCAGGGATTGCCGGCGAGCAGTACTTC
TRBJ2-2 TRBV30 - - CAWRTGTSTGELFF TGTGCCTGGAGAACAGGGACGAGCACCGGGGAGCTGTTTTTT
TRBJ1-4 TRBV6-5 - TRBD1 CASSVDRLNNEKLFF TGTGCCAGCAGTGTGGACAGGCTTAATAATGAAAAACTGTTTTTT
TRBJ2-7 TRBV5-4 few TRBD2 CASSLGREGYEQYF TGTGCCAGCAGCTTAGGGCGGGAGGGCTACGAGCAGTACTTC
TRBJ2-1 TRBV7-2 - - CASSLALGGYNEQFF TGTGCCAGCAGCTTAGCGCTGGGAGGCTACAATGAGCAGTTCTTC
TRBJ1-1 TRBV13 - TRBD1 CASSPRRGREAFF TGTGCCAGCAGCCCGAGGAGGGGGCGGGAGGCTTTCTTT
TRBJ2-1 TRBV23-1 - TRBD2 CASSHPGREVPAYSYEQFF TGCGCCAGCAGTCATCCAGGGCGGGAGGTCCCGGCGTACAGCTATGAGCAGTTCTTC
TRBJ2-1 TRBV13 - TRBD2 CASSPGLAGSSYNEQFF TGTGCCAGCAGCCCTGGACTAGCGGGTTCCTCCTACAATGAGCAGTTCTTC
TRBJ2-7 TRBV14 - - CASSPRLTHEQYF TGTGCCAGCAGCCCCAGGTTAACCCACGAGCAGTACTTC
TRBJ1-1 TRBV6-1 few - CASSNRQPNTEAFF TGTGCCAGCAGTAACCGGCAGCCGAACACTGAAGCTTTCTTT
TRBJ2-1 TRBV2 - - CASSEEEFYNEQFF TGTGCCAGCAGTGAAGAGGAGTTCTACAATGAGCAGTTCTTC
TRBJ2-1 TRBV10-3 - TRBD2 CAISGTSGRHINEQFF TGTGCCATCAGCGGGACTAGCGGGAGGCATATCAATGAGCAGTTCTTC
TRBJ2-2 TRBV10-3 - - CAIPLENTGELFF TGTGCCATCCCGCTGGAGAACACCGGGGAGCTGTTTTTT
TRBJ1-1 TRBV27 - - CASRNTGAEVFF TGTGCCAGCAGGAATACGGGGGCTGAAGTTTTCTTT
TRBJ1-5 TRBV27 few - CASRLYSNQPQHF TGTGCCAGCAGACTTTATAGCAATCAGCCCCAGCATTTT
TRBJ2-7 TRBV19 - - CASSFFATGSYEQYF TGTGCCAGTAGTTTTTTTGCGACAGGATCCTACGAGCAGTACTTC
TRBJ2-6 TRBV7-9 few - CASSFPQESRANVLTF TGTGCCAGCAGCTTCCCCCAGGAATCCCGGGCCAACGTCCTGACTTTC
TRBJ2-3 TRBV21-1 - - CASRGRGSTDTQYF TGTGCCAGCAGAGGGCGGGGTAGCACAGATACGCAGTATTTT
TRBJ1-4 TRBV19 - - CASSVSLNLDEKLFF TGTGCCAGTAGTGTATCGTTGAACTTAGATGAAAAACTGTTTTTT
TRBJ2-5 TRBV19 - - CASSPDSELQETQYF TGTGCCAGTAGCCCGGACAGTGAGCTCCAAGAGACCCAGTACTTC
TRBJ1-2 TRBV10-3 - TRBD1 CAISEGQGNYGYTF TGTGCCATCAGTGAGGGACAGGGTAACTATGGCTACACCTTC
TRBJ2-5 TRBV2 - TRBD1 CASGRDRGGETQYF TGTGCCAGCGGGCGGGACAGGGGTGGGGAGACCCAGTACTTC
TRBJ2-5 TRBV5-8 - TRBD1 CASNLGQGQETQYF TGTGCCAGCAACTTGGGACAGGGACAGGAGACCCAGTACTTC
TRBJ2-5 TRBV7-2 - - CASSLLARETQYF TGTGCCAGCAGCCTACTAGCACGGGAGACCCAGTACTTC
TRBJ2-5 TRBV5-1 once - CASSLERTARETQYF TGCGCCAGCAGCTTAGAAAGGACGGCACGAGAGACCCAGTACTTC
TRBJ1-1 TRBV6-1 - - CASSENSLMNTEAFF TGTGCCAGCAGTGAGAACTCCTTAATGAACACTGAAGCTTTCTTT
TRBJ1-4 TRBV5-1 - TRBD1 CASDPPGQGLEKLFF TGCGCCAGCGACCCCCCGGGACAGGGCCTCGAAAAACTGTTTTTT
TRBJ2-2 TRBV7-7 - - CASSSNTGELFF TGTGCTAGCAGCTCGAACACCGGGGAGCTGTTTTTT
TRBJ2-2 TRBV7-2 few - CASSPSGRANTGELFF TGTGCCAGCAGCCCCTCCGGGCGCGCGAACACCGGGGAGCTGTTTTTT
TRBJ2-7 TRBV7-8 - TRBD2 CASSSGSSGSYEQYF TGTGCCAGCAGCTCTGGTTCTAGCGGATCCTACGAGCAGTACTTC
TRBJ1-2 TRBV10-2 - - CASSEQGYRGYTF TGCGCCAGCAGTGAGCAGGGGTACCGTGGCTACACCTTC
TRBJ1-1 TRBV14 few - CASSQGVTTEAFF TGTGCCAGCAGCCAGGGCGTTACGACTGAAGCTTTCTTT
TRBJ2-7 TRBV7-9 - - CASSLGLNGGKAYEQYF TGTGCCAGCAGCTTAGGGCTAAATGGCGGGAAAGCCTACGAGCAGTACTTC